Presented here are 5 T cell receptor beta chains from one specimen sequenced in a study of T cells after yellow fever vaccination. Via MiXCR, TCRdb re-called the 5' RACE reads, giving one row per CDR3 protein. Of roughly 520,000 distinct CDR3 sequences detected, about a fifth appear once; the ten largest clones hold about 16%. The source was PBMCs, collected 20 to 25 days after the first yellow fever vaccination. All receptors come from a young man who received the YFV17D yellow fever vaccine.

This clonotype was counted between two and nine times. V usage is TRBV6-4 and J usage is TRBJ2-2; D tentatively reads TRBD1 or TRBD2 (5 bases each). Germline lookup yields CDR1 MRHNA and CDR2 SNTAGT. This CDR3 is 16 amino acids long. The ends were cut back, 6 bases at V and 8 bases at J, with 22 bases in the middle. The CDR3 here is CASSRDGSGYDGELFF. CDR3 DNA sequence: TGTGCCAGCAGCCGGGACGGTTCGGGGTATGATGGGGAGCTGTTTTTT.

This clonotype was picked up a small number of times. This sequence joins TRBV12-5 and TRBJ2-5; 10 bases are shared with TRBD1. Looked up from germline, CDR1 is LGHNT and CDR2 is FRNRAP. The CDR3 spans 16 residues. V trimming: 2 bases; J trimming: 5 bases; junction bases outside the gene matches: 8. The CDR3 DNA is TGTGCTAGTGGTTTGACCCCGGGACAGGGGAGTGAGACCCAGTACTTC. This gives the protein CASGLTPGQGSETQYF.

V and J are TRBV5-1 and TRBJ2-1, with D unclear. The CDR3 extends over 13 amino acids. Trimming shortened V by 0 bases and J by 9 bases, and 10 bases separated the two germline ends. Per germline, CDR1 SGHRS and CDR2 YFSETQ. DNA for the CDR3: TGCGCCAGCAGCTTGGTTCCGGCCGGTGAGCAGTTCTTC. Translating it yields CASSLVPAGEQFF. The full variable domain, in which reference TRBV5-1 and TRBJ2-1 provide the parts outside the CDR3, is KAGVTQTPRYLIKTRGQQVTLSCSPISGHRSVSWYQQTPGQGLQFLFEYFSETQRNKGNFPGRFSGRQFSNSRSEMNVSTLELGDSALYLCASSLVPAGEQFFGPGTRLTVL.

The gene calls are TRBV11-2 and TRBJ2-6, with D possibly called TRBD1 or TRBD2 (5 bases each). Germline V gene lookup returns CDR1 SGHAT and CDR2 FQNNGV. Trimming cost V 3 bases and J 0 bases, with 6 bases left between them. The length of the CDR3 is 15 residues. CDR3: CASSFGASGANVLTF. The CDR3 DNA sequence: TGTGCCAGCAGCTTCGGGGCCTCTGGGGCCAACGTCCTGACTTTC.

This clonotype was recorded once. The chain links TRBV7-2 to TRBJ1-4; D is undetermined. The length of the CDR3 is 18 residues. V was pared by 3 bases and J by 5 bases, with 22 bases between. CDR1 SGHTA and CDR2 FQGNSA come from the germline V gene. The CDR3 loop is CASSFAPGSSALNEKLFF. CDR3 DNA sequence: TGTGCCAGCAGCTTCGCCCCCGGGTCCTCCGCGTTAAATGAAAAACTGTTTTTT.